The 25 T cell receptor beta chains reported below all come from one sample, sequenced in a study of human T cells and chemical hapten exposure. Time point described: pre-sensitization, week 0. Regarding treatment: therapeutic diphenylcyclopropenone sensitization with weekly scalp DPC. TCRdb fed the RACE reads into MiXCR, producing one record per CDR3 protein. The sample lists approximately 52,000 distinct CDR3 sequences, about 9% seen once, with about 14% in the top ten. The material was whole blood, obtained in connection with sensitization to the hapten diphenylcyclopropenone (DPC). These receptors were collected from a woman in her thirties or forties with alopecia areata. Some clones in this sample may be carry-over from other donors' samples.

Ten or more counts support this clonotype. The chain employs TRBV6-6 and TRBJ1-5, with D tentatively TRBD1 (5 bases). The CDR3 spans 15 residues. Germline V lookup: CDR1 MNHNY, CDR2 SVGAGI (reference sequence). Trimming removed 0 bases at V and 5 bases at J, with 11 bases between. The CDR3 nucleotides are TGTGCCAGCAGTTACTCCGGGGCGGTGGATCAGCCCCAGCATTTT. It is translated as CASSYSGAVDQPQHF.

This clonotype has a handful of counts. The rearrangement uses TRBV4-1 and TRBJ2-7, with D perhaps TRBD1 (6 bases). Trimming removed 4 bases at V and 0 bases at J, with 16 bases between. This CDR3 contains 16 residues. Germline assignment: CDR1 MGHRA and CDR2 YSYEKL. The CDR3 here is CASSPEGVHPSYEQYF. The DNA for the CDR3 is TGCGCCAGCAGCCCCGAGGGGGTTCACCCCTCCTACGAGCAGTACTTC.

The table lists this clonotype with many counts. The chain carries TRBV4-2 and TRBJ2-3; TRBD2 agrees at 11 bases. This CDR3 spans 17 amino acids. Germline CDR1 LGHNA, CDR2 YNFKEQ. Trimming took 2 bases from V and 4 from J; bases not matched to a gene: 8. The DNA of the CDR3 is TGTGCCAGCAGCCAATTAGGACTAGCGGGTTTGTCAGATACGCAGTATTTT. Protein: CASSQLGLAGLSDTQYF.

This clonotype turned up a few times. The chain employs TRBV28 and TRBJ1-4, with 7 bases identical to TRBD1. The ends lost 7 bases at V and 5 bases at J; junction bases unmatched: 4. The CDR3 sequence is 13 residues long. Per the germline V gene, CDR1 is MDHEN and CDR2 is SYDVKM. The CDR3 here is CASIGGSNEKLFF. CDR3 DNA: TGTGCCAGCATAGGGGGCTCAAATGAAAAACTGTTTTTT.

This clonotype was counted at least ten times. The chain has TRBV4-2 and TRBJ2-3; D gene ambiguous. The V gene's germline CDR1 is LGHNA and CDR2 YNFKEQ. The CDR3 totals 13 residues. Trimming took off 0 bases at V and 4 bases at J, with 5 bases between the two ends. CDR3 sequence reads: CASSQEWSDTQYF. The CDR3, as DNA: TGTGCCAGCAGCCAAGAATGGTCAGATACGCAGTATTTT.

A note on this clonotype: A read error may be the cause here, since a much bigger clone is one base away. V usage is TRBV12-3 or TRBV12-4 and J usage is TRBJ2-3; D tentatively fits TRBD1 or TRBD2 (5 bases each). V lost 6 bases to trimming and J lost 6 bases, with 16 bases between them. The CDR3 totals 14 residues. This CDR3 reads CASRSSGPWDTQYF. In nucleotides, the CDR3 is TGTGCCAGCAGATCCTCGGGGCCGTGGGATACGCAGTATTTT.

The V call is TRBV28, the J call TRBJ2-1, with D perhaps TRBD2 (5 bases). Germline V gives CDR1 MDHEN, CDR2 SYDVKM. V lost 6 bases and J lost 0, with 12 bases in between. The CDR3 sequence is 15 residues long. The CDR3 nucleotides read TGTGCCAGCAGGAAGGACTTCAGCTCCTACAATGAGCAGTTCTTC. Translated: CASRKDFSSYNEQFF.

This clonotype was detected ten times or more. CDR3 sequence reads: CSAGTEDYGYTF. CDR3 bases: TGCAGCGCCGGGACGGAGGACTATGGCTACACCTTC. V and J are TRBV29-1 and TRBJ1-2; tentative D call: TRBD1 (5 bases). Germline V gene sequence: CDR1 SQVTM, CDR2 ANQGSEA. There are 12 residues in the CDR3. Trimming cost V 7 bases and J 3 bases, with 12 bases left between them.

This clonotype was picked up many times. The chain is built from TRBV6-5 and TRBJ2-1; 13 nucleotides agree with TRBD2. This CDR3 is built from 19 residues. With V trimmed by 5 bases and J by 0 bases, 10 bases remained unmatched. Germline CDR1 is MNHEY and CDR2 is SVGAGI. This CDR3 is CASSTTSGGASGSYNEQFF. Written as DNA, the CDR3 is TGTGCCAGCAGTACAACTAGCGGGGGGGCCTCAGGCTCCTACAATGAGCAGTTCTTC.

This clonotype was seen ten or more times. The chain has TRBV5-4 and TRBJ1-1; D ambiguous. Germline V CDR1 and CDR2: SGHNT, YYREEE (reference sequence). The CDR3 spans 15 residues. V was trimmed by 1 base and J by 7 bases, leaving 17 bases between them. The DNA of the CDR3 is TGTGCCAGCAGCTTGACCCCTGGGAGCGGGTTTGAAGCTTTCTTT. Its protein product is CASSLTPGSGFEAFF.

This clonotype has ten or more counts. The rearrangement links TRBV7-2 to TRBJ2-2; tentatively, D is TRBD1 (6 bases). This CDR3 has 16 amino acids. Germline assignment: CDR1 SGHTA and CDR2 FQGNSA. V was pared by 4 bases and J by 5 bases, with 17 bases between. This chain's CDR3 is CASSSGRGVETGELFF. The CDR3, as DNA: TGTGCCAGCAGCTCCGGCAGGGGCGTCGAAACCGGGGAGCTGTTTTTT.

This clonotype was observed a few times. V gene TRBV12-5 combines with J gene TRBJ2-1, with a possible D match to TRBD2 (6 bases). The CDR3 sequence is 16 residues long. The V end was cut by 0 bases, the J end by 4 bases, with 13 bases between. CDR1 is LGHNT and CDR2 is FRNRAP in the germline V gene. CDR3: CASGLVGGSFYNEQFF. The DNA for the CDR3 is TGTGCTAGTGGTTTGGTCGGAGGGTCCTTTTACAATGAGCAGTTCTTC.

This rearrangement joins TRBV4-1 to TRBJ2-5; D is undetermined. V lost 1 base and J lost 3, with 9 bases in between. There are 14 residues in the CDR3. The germline V gene encodes CDR1 MGHRA and CDR2 YSYEKL. The CDR3 bases are TGCGCCAGCAGCCAAGTAAGCTTCAAAGAGACCCAGTACTTC. Translated, it gives CASSQVSFKETQYF.

This clonotype showed up many times. The rearrangement links TRBV6-1 to TRBJ2-5; TRBD2 might be the D (5 bases). From germline, CDR1 is MNHNS and CDR2 SASEGT. The V end lost 2 bases, the J end lost 5 bases, and 12 bases lay between the germline ends. The CDR3 spans 14 residues. CDR3 nucleotide sequence: TGTGCCAGCAGTGAAAGGGCTAGCCGGGAGACCCAGTACTTC. Its protein is CASSERASRETQYF.

This clonotype was seen many times. The chain links TRBV29-1 to TRBJ2-3, with 9 positions matching TRBD1. Trimming cost V 4 bases and J 4 bases; bases outside gene matches: 3. The germline V gene has CDR1 SQVTM and CDR2 ANQGSEA. This CDR3 contains 13 residues. CDR3 loop: CSVGTGGADTQYF. The CDR3 DNA reads as TGCAGCGTTGGTACAGGGGGCGCAGATACGCAGTATTTT.

This clonotype appeared a few times. The chain combines TRBV20-1 with TRBJ1-2; 10 nucleotides line up with TRBD1. CDR3 size: 15 residues. The trim removed 1 base at V and 2 bases at J, leaving 4 bases unmatched. Per germline, CDR1 DFQATT and CDR2 SNEGSKA (reference sequence). The CDR3 coding sequence is TGCAGTGCTAGAGTCCCGGGACAGGGGAACTATGGCTACACCTTC. It is translated as CSARVPGQGNYGYTF.

This clonotype has a handful of counts. V gene TRBV2 combines with J gene TRBJ2-7; D perhaps matches TRBD1 (5 bases). The germline gives CDR1 SNHLY, CDR2 FYNNEI. CDR3 length: 12 amino acids. In DNA form, the CDR3 reads TGTGCGGGTGGGGCCAACCGCTACGAGCAGTACTTC. Protein product: CAGGANRYEQYF.

In this sample, this clonotype turned up many times. This chain uses TRBV28 with TRBJ1-5; 8 positions agree with TRBD1. Per germline, CDR1 MDHEN and CDR2 SYDVKM. J gave up 3 bases and V 7 bases, and 8 bases lay outside the gene matches. The CDR3 loop spans 15 amino acids. Here the CDR3 DNA reads TGTGCCAGCACCGACAGGGGACACCCCAATCAGCCCCAGCATTTT. Translation gives CASTDRGHPNQPQHF.

The chain couples TRBV20-1 to TRBJ2-2; no firm D call. Trimming took off 3 bases at V and 1 base at J, with 3 bases between the two ends. Germline CDR1 DFQATT, CDR2 SNEGSKA (reference sequence). The CDR3 is 12 residues long. CDR3 in DNA: TGCAGTGCTAGCTGGAACACCGGGGAGCTGTTTTTT. Amino acid sequence: CSASWNTGELFF.

At least ten counts were recorded for this clonotype. The rearrangement links TRBV12-5 to TRBJ1-1; D is unresolved. CDR3 length equals 17 residues. Trimming took off 5 bases at V and 1 base at J, with 20 bases between the two ends. Germline CDR1 is LGHNT and CDR2 is FRNRAP. CDR3: CASGPPPGRGRNTEAFF. CDR3 nucleotide sequence: TGTGCTAGTGGTCCCCCACCAGGACGCGGCCGGAACACTGAAGCTTTCTTT.

Worth noting for this clonotype: A much bigger clone sits one base away, suggesting this may be a read error. The chain uses TRBV6-1 and TRBJ2-7, with D possibly TRBD2 on 6 matching bases. The length of the CDR3 is 9 residues. Germline V gene lookup returns CDR1 MNHNS and CDR2 SASEGT. V lost 11 bases, J lost 12 bases, and 14 bases lay in between. In nucleotides, the CDR3 is TGTGCCTCCTTGGGAGGAGGGTACTTC. This translates into CASLGGGYF.

This clonotype appeared many times. This rearrangement joins TRBV7-6 to TRBJ1-6; D is undetermined. The CDR3 loop spans 15 amino acids. Trimming took off 5 bases at V and 7 bases at J, with 15 bases between the two ends. Germline assignment: CDR1 SGHVS and CDR2 FNYEAQ. CDR3 DNA: TGTGCCAGCAGCCCATCCCCGACGGGGAATTCACCCCTCCACTTT. Its protein is CASSPSPTGNSPLHF.

This clonotype has at least ten counts. The chain links TRBV14 to TRBJ1-1, with 7 bases lining up with TRBD1. The CDR3 extends over 16 amino acids. Germline CDR1 is SGHDN and CDR2 is FVKESK. J gave up 2 bases and V 4 bases, and 10 bases lay outside the gene matches. The chain's CDR3 is CASSPRQGPPNTEAFF. For the CDR3, the DNA is TGTGCCAGCAGCCCCCGACAGGGTCCCCCCAACACTGAAGCTTTCTTT.

This clonotype came up many times. The gene calls are TRBV6-6 and TRBJ2-7, with 14 bases aligning to TRBD2. Losses at the gene ends were 7 bases for V and 0 bases for J; bases not matched to a gene: 26. The CDR3 runs 23 residues. The germline gives CDR1 MNHNY, CDR2 SVGAGI (reference sequence). The CDR3 region has the DNA TGTGCCAGCAACTCGAAGCCTGGGACAGGCGGGACTAGCGGGGGCCCTATCTCCTACGAGCAGTACTTC. Translating gives CASNSKPGTGGTSGGPISYEQYF.

This clonotype was observed at least ten times. The gene calls are TRBV12-3 or TRBV12-4 and TRBJ1-2; D call uncertain. V was pared by 5 bases and J by 0 bases, with 4 bases between. The CDR3 contains 12 residues. The CDR3, as DNA: TGTGCCAGCAGTCCCACTAACTATGGCTACACCTTC. It specifies CASSPTNYGYTF.